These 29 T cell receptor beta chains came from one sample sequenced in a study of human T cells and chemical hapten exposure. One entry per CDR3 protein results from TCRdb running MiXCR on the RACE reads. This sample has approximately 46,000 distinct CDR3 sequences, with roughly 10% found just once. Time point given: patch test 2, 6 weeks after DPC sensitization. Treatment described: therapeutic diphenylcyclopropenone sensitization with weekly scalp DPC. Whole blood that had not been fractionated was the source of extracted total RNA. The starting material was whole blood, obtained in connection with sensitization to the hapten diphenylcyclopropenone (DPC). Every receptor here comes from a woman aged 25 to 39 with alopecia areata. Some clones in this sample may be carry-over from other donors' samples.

The CDR3 loop is CASSYLRGSDEQFF. In DNA form, the CDR3 reads TGTGCCAGCAGTTATTTGAGGGGGTCGGATGAGCAGTTCTTC. This chain links TRBV6-2 or TRBV6-3 with TRBJ2-1, with D possibly TRBD1 on 6 matching bases. From germline, CDR1 is MNHEY and CDR2 SVGEGT. The CDR3 extends over 14 amino acids. V dropped 3 bases and J dropped 8 bases, with 14 bases sitting between them.

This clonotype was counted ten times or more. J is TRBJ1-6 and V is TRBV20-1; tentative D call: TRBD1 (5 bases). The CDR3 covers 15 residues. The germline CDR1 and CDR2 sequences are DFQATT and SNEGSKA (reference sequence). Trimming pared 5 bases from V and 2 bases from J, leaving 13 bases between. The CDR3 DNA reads TGCAGTGCTCGGAAGAGGGGCGCCTATAATTCACCCCTCCACTTT. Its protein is CSARKRGAYNSPLHF.

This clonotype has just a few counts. The CDR3 nucleotides are TGTGCCAGCGCCCTGGGGGCTATTAACTATGGCTACACCTTC. Protein product: CASALGAINYGYTF. The rearrangement links TRBV6-1 to TRBJ1-2; the D gene is possibly TRBD1 (6 bases). The CDR3 has 14 residues. Per the germline V gene, CDR1 is MNHNS and CDR2 is SASEGT. V lost 8 bases and J lost 1, with 14 bases in between.

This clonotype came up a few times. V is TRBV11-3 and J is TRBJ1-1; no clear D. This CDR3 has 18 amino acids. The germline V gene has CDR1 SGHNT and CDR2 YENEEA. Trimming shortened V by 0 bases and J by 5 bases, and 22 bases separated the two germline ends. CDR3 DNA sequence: TGTGCCAGCAGCTTAGAATTTATATACGGTCAGGCGAAAACTGAAGCTTTCTTT. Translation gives CASSLEFIYGQAKTEAFF.

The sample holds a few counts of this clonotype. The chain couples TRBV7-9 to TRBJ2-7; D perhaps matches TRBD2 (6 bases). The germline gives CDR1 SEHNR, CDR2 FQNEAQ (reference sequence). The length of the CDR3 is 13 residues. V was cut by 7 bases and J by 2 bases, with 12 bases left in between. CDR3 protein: CASTPRGTYEQYF. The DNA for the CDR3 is TGTGCCAGCACCCCCCGGGGGACCTACGAGCAGTACTTC.

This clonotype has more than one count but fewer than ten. The CDR3 spells CASTSSGGWQETQYF. Here the CDR3 DNA reads TGTGCCAGCACCTCTTCAGGGGGTTGGCAAGAGACCCAGTACTTC. This chain uses TRBV28 with TRBJ2-5; TRBD1 matches 7 bases. V was clipped by 7 bases and J by 2 bases; unmatched bases: 10. Germline values: CDR1 MDHEN, CDR2 SYDVKM. This CDR3 spans 15 amino acids.

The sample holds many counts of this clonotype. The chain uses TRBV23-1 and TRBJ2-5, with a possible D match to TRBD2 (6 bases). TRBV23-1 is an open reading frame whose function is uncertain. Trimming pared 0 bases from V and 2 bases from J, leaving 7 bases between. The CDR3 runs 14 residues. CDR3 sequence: CASSQSEGQETQYF. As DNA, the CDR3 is TGCGCCAGCAGTCAATCGGAGGGGCAAGAGACCCAGTACTTC.

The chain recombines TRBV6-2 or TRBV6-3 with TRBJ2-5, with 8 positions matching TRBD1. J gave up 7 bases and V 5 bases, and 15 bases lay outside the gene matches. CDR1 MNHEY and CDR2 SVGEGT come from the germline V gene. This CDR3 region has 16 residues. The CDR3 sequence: CASSIDRGWVLGTQYF. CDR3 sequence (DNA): TGTGCCAGCAGTATAGACAGGGGCTGGGTTCTTGGGACCCAGTACTTC.

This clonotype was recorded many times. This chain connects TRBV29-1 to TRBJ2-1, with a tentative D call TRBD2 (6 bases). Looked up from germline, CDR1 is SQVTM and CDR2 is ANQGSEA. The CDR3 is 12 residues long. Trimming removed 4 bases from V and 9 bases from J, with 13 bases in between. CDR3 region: CSVVGEEPEQFF. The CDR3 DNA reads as TGCAGCGTTGTGGGGGAGGAGCCTGAGCAGTTCTTC.

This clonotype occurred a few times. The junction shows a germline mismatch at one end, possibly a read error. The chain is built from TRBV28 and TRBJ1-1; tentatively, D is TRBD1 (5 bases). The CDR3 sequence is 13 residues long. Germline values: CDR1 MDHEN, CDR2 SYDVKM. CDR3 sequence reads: CVSTGGMDTEAFF. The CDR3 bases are TGTGTCAGCACCGGGGGGATGGACACTGAAGCTTTCTTT.

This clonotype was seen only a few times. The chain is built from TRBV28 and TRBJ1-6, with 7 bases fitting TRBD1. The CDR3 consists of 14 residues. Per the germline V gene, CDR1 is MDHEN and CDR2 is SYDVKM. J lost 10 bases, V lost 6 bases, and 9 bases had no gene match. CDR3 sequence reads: CASRVSTGLSPLHF. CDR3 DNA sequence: TGTGCCAGCAGGGTCTCGACAGGGCTCTCACCCCTCCACTTT.

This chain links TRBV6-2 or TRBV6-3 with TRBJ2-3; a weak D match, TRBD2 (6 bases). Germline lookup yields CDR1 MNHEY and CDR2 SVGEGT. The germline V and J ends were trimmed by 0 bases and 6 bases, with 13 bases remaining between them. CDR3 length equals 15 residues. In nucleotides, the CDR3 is TGTGCCAGCAGTTACTCGAGGGCCCGGGGGGATACGCAGTATTTT. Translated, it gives CASSYSRARGDTQYF.

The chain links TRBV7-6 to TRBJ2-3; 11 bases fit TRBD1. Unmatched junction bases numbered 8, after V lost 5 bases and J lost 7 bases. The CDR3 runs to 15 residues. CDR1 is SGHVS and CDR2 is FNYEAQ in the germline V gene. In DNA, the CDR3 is TGTGCCAGCAGCGCCGGGACAGGGGGTCCAAATACGCAGTATTTT. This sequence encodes CASSAGTGGPNTQYF.

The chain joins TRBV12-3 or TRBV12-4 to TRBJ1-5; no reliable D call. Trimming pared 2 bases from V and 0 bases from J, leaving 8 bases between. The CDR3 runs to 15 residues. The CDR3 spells CASSLTQNSNQPQHF. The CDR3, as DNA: TGTGCCAGCAGTTTAACACAGAATAGCAATCAGCCCCAGCATTTT.

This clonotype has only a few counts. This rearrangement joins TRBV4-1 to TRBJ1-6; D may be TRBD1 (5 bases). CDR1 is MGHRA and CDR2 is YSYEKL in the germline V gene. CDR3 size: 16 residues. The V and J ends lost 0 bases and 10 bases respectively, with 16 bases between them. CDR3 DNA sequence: TGCGCCAGCAGCCAAGAATCCAGGGATAGACGGTCACCCCTCCACTTT. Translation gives CASSQESRDRRSPLHF.

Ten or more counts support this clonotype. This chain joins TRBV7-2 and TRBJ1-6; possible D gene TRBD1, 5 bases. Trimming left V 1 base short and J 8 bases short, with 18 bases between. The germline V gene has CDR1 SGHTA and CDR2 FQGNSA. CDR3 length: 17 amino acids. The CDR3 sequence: CASSLDPNRGRDSPLHF. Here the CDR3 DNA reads TGTGCCAGCAGCTTAGACCCGAACCGGGGCCGGGATTCACCCCTCCACTTT. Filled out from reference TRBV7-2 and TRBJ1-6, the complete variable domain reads GAGVSQSPSNKVTEKGKDVELRCDPISGHTALYWYRQSLGQGLEFLIYFQGNSAPDKSGLPSDRFSAERTGGSVSTLTIQRTQQEDSAVYLCASSLDPNRGRDSPLHFGNGTRLTVT.

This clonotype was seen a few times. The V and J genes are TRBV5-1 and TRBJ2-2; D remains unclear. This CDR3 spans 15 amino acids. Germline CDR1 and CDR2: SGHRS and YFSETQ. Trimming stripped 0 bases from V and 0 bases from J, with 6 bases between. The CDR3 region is CASSLAFPNTGELFF. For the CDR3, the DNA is TGCGCCAGCAGCTTGGCCTTCCCGAACACCGGGGAGCTGTTTTTT. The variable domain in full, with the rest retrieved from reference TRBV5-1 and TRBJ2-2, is KAGVTQTPRYLIKTRGQQVTLSCSPISGHRSVSWYQQTPGQGLQFLFEYFSETQRNKGNFPGRFSGRQFSNSRSEMNVSTLELGDSALYLCASSLAFPNTGELFFGEGSRLTVL.

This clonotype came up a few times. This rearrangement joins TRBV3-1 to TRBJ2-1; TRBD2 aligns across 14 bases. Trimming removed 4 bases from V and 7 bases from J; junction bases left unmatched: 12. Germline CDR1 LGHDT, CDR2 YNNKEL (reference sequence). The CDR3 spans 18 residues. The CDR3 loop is CASSLKYTGTSGGNEQFF. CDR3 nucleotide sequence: TGTGCCAGCAGCCTGAAATACACCGGGACTAGCGGGGGTAATGAGCAGTTCTTC.

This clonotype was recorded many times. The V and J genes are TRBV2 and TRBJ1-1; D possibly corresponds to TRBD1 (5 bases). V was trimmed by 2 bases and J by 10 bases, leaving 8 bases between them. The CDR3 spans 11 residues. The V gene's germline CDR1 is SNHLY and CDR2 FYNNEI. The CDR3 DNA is TGTGCCAGCAGTGAATCGGGGCCAGCTTTCTTT. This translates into CASSESGPAFF.

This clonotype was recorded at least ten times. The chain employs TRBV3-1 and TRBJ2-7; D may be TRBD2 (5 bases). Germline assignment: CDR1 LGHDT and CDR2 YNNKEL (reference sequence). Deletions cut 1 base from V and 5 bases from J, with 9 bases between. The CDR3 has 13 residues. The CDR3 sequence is CASSQGAGNEQYF. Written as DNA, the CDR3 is TGTGCCAGCAGCCAAGGGGCCGGGAACGAGCAGTACTTC.

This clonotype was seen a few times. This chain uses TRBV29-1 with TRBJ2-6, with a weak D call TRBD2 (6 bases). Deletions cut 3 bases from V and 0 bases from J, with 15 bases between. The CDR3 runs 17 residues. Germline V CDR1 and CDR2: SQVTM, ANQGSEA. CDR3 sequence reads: CSVDTGVIYSGANVLTF. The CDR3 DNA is TGCAGCGTTGACACGGGGGTGATCTACTCTGGGGCCAACGTCCTGACTTTC.

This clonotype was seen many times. The CDR3 nucleotides are TGTGCCAGCAGTTACGGTCGGGGGACAGGGATTCCTGGGGCCAACGTCCTGACTTTC. Protein: CASSYGRGTGIPGANVLTF. The gene calls are TRBV6-6 and TRBJ2-6; TRBD1 matches 9 bases. The ends lost 2 bases at V and 2 bases at J; junction bases unmatched: 10. The CDR3 has 19 residues. Looked up from germline, CDR1 is MNHNY and CDR2 is SVGAGI (reference sequence).

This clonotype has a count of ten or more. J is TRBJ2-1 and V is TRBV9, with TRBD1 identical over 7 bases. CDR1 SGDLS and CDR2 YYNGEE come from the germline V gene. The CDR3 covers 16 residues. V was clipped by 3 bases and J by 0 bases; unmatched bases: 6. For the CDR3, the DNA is TGTGCCAGCAGCGCCCAGGGGGTTGCCTCCTACAATGAGCAGTTCTTC. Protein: CASSAQGVASYNEQFF.

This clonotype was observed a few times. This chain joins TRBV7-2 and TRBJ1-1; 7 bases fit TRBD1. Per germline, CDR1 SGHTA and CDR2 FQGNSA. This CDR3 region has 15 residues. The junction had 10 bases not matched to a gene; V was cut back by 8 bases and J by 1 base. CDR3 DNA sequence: TGTGCCAGCGTACTGGGACAGACGAGGAACACTGAAGCTTTCTTT. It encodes CASVLGQTRNTEAFF.

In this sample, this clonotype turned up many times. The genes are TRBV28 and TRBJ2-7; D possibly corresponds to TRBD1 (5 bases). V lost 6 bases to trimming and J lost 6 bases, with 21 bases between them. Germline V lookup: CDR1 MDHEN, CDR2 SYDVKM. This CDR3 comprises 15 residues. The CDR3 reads CASRSVDSPPGEQYF. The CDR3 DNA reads TGTGCCAGCAGATCCGTCGACAGTCCGCCGGGCGAGCAGTACTTC.

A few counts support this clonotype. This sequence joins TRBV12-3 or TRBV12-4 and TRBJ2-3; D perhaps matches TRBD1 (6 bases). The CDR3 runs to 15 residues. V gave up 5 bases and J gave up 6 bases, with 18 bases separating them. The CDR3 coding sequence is TGTGCCAGCAGTGAAGAGGGGGTCTCCTTCGATACGCAGTATTTT. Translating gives CASSEEGVSFDTQYF.

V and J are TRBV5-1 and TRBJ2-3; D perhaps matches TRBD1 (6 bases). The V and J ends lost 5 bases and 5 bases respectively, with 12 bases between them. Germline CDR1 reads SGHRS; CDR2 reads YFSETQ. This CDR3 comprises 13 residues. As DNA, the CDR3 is TGCGCCAGCAGTCCGCGAGGGGGAGATACGCAGTATTTT. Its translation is CASSPRGGDTQYF. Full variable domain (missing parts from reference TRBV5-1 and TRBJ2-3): KAGVTQTPRYLIKTRGQQVTLSCSPISGHRSVSWYQQTPGQGLQFLFEYFSETQRNKGNFPGRFSGRQFSNSRSEMNVSTLELGDSALYLCASSPRGGDTQYFGPGTRLTVL.

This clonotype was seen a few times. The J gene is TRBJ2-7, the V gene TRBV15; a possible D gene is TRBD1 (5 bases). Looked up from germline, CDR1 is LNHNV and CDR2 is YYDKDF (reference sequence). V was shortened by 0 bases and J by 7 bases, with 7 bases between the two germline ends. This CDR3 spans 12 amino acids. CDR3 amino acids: CATSRDQGEQYF. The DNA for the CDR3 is TGTGCCACCAGCAGAGACCAGGGTGAGCAGTACTTC.

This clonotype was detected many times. The CDR3 region is CSAQNTGELFF. CDR3 DNA: TGCAGCGCCCAGAACACCGGGGAGCTGTTTTTT. The chain recombines TRBV29-1 with TRBJ2-2; D remains unclear. This CDR3 spans 11 amino acids. V dropped 7 bases and J dropped 1 base, with 4 bases sitting between them. Germline lookup yields CDR1 SQVTM and CDR2 ANQGSEA.